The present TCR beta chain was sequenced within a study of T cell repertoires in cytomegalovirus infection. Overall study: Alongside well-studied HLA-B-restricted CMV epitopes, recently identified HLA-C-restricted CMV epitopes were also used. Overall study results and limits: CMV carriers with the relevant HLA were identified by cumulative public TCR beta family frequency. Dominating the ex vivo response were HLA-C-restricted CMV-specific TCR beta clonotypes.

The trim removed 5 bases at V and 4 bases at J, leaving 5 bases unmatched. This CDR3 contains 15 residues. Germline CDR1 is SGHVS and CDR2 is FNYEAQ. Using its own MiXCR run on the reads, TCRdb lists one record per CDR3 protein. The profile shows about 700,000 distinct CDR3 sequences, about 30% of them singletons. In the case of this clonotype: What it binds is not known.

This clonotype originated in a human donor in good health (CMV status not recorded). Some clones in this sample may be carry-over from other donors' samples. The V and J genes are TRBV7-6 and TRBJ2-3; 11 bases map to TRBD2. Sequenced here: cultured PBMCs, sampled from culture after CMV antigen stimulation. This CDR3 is CASSDSGGAPDTQYF. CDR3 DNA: TGTGCCAGCAGCGATAGCGGGGGGGCCCCAGATACGCAGTATTTT.